The 7 T cell receptor beta chains below come from one sample, sequenced in a study of T cells in Graves' hyperthyroidism and ophthalmopathy. Researchers amplified the TCR beta CDR3 regions from RNA transcripts. RT-PCR in the first round (using the HTBI primer set) targeted the TCR CDR3. In TCRdb, the multiplex PCR reads were re-called with MiXCR into one record per CDR3 protein. The sample holds about 95,000 distinct CDR3 sequences, about 40% seen once. The sample taken for sequencing was peripheral blood or thyroid tissue (not recorded which). These receptors were obtained from a woman aged 30 to 39 with Graves' hyperthyroidism.

This clonotype was seen at least ten times. The chain joins TRBV5-1 to TRBJ2-2; TRBD1 might be the D (6 bases). This CDR3 comprises 14 residues. The V and J ends lost 2 bases and 6 bases respectively, with 11 bases between them. CDR1 and CDR2 (germline): SGHRS, YFSETQ. The CDR3 here is CASSFNRAAGELFF. CDR3 DNA: TGCGCCAGCAGCTTTAACAGGGCGGCCGGGGAGCTGTTTTTT.

This chain uses TRBV28 with TRBJ1-1; the D is unclear. This CDR3 has 12 residues. Between the trimmed V and J ends, which lost 1 base and 11 bases, there was a span of 11 bases. Germline-derived CDR1 and CDR2 are MDHEN and SYDVKM. This CDR3 is CASSLFPAEAFF. DNA for the CDR3: TGTGCCAGCAGTTTATTCCCCGCCGAGGCTTTCTTT.

The chain combines TRBV29-1 with TRBJ2-2; 7 bases fit TRBD2. Germline CDR1 and CDR2: SQVTM and ANQGSEA. V was pared by 6 bases and J by 6 bases, with 1 base of the junction left unmatched. The CDR3 has 11 amino acids. In nucleotides, the CDR3 is TGCAGCGTACTAGCGCCCGGGGAGCTGTTTTTT. Translated, it gives CSVLAPGELFF.

As regards this clonotype: A read error may produce the germline difference seen at one junction end. The V and J genes are TRBV7-9 and TRBJ2-7; 8 nucleotides match TRBD2. This CDR3 is built from 13 residues. The germline gives CDR1 SEHNR, CDR2 FQNEAQ (reference sequence). The CDR3 region is CASGLTGGYEQYF. The CDR3 DNA reads TGTGCCAGCGGCTTGACGGGAGGGTACGAGCAGTACTTC.

Worth noting for this clonotype: Since no conserved phenylalanine or tryptophan closes the CDR3, a read error is the likely cause. The chain recombines TRBV4-1 with TRBJ2-7; D gene ambiguous. V was trimmed by 10 bases and J by 1 base, leaving 8 bases between them. This CDR3 comprises 11 residues. The germline CDR1 and CDR2 sequences are MGHRA and YSYEKL. The CDR3 here is CATSTSYEQYC. The CDR3, as DNA: TGCGCCACGTCGACGTCCTACGAGCAGTACTGC.

This clonotype occurred many times. The chain has TRBV5-8 and TRBJ2-2; no firm D call. V lost 4 bases and J lost 4, with 8 bases in between. CDR1 and CDR2 (germline): SGHTS, YDEGEE. This CDR3 is 13 amino acids long. CDR3 in DNA: TGTGCCAGCAGCCCCGATCTCACCGGGGAGCTGTTTTTT. Protein: CASSPDLTGELFF.

This chain joins TRBV10-3 and TRBJ2-7; 12 positions agree with TRBD2. V shed 10 bases, J shed 6 bases, and the junction held 7 bases outside the gene matches. CDR1 ENHRY and CDR2 SYGVKD come from the germline V gene. The length of the CDR3 is 13 residues. Written as DNA, the CDR3 is TGTGCCAGTCTAGCGGGAGGGCCGGGCGAGCAGTACTTC. Its protein product is CASLAGGPGEQYF.